Shown below are 14 T cell receptor beta chains from a single sample sequenced in a study of T cell responses to AZD1222 COVID-19 vaccine. The repertoire was sequenced with immunoSEQ multiplex PCR; TCRdb's copy has only in-frame clones and lacks some. The repertoire holds about 130,000 clones, with 90% as singletons. Sample: peripheral blood, taken on day 0 of AZD1222 vaccination. All receptors come from an adult in good health.

The J gene is TRBJ1-1, the V gene TRBV9; no clear D gene. V was trimmed by 2 bases and J by 0 bases, leaving 8 bases between them. The V gene's germline CDR1 is SGDLS and CDR2 YYNGEE. The CDR3 consists of 14 residues. The CDR3 DNA reads as TGTGCCAGCAGCGTCGAACAGATGAACACTGAAGCTTTCTTT. Amino acids: CASSVEQMNTEAFF.

J is TRBJ2-1 and V is TRBV7-9, with 10 bases aligning to TRBD1. Looked up from germline, CDR1 is SEHNR and CDR2 is FQNEAQ (reference sequence). Trimming at V came to 5 bases and at J to 2 bases, leaving 3 bases not matched to a gene. This CDR3 comprises 15 residues. This CDR3 is CASSAGQGTYNEQFF. Written as DNA, the CDR3 is TGTGCCAGCAGCGCGGGACAGGGGACCTACAATGAGCAGTTCTTC.

The V gene is TRBV7-8, the J gene TRBJ1-3, with 9 bases aligning to TRBD1. CDR1 is SGHVS and CDR2 is FQNEAQ in the germline V gene. The CDR3 is 17 amino acids. The J segment lost 0 bases and the V segment lost 2 bases, leaving 5 bases of the junction unmatched. Here the CDR3 reads CASSLFQDRGSGNTIYF. The CDR3 DNA sequence: TGTGCCAGCAGCTTATTCCAGGACAGGGGCTCTGGAAACACCATATATTTT.

This rearrangement joins TRBV19 to TRBJ2-3, with 13 bases that match TRBD2. CDR1 is LNHDA, CDR2 SQIVND, per germline (reference sequence). V gave up 6 bases and J gave up 3 bases; unmatched junction bases: 6. This CDR3 contains 16 residues. CDR3 residues: CASSPGLAGATDTQYF. The CDR3 DNA follows: TGTGCCAGTAGCCCTGGACTAGCGGGAGCGACAGATACGCAGTATTTT.

This clone has just one count. The chain has TRBV28 and TRBJ1-5; 9 bases map to TRBD1. This CDR3 has 15 amino acids. Trimming took 6 bases from V and 4 from J; bases not matched to a gene: 7. Germline V gene lookup returns CDR1 MDHEN and CDR2 SYDVKM. The CDR3 bases are TGTGCCAGCAGCCTGGACAGGGGCCGAAATCAGCCCCAGCATTTT. Translation: CASSLDRGRNQPQHF.

This rearrangement joins TRBV7-2 to TRBJ2-7; no clear D. The CDR3 sequence is 13 residues long. Germline V gene lookup returns CDR1 SGHTA and CDR2 FQGNSA. V was cut by 4 bases and J by 4 bases, with 11 bases left in between. In DNA, the CDR3 is TGTGCCAGCAGCTCCCTTGACTCTTACGAGCAGTACTTC. This sequence encodes CASSSLDSYEQYF.

J is TRBJ1-2 and V is TRBV30; D gene uncertain. V lost 0 bases to trimming and J lost 7 bases, with 9 bases between them. The CDR3 is 12 amino acids. Per the germline V gene, CDR1 is GTSNPN and CDR2 is SVGIG (reference sequence). Here the CDR3 DNA reads TGTGCCTGGAGTGTACCCAATATTGGCTACACCTTC. Translating it yields CAWSVPNIGYTF.

V gene TRBV29-1 combines with J gene TRBJ2-2; D ambiguous. The V gene's germline CDR1 is SQVTM and CDR2 ANQGSEA. Trimming left V 7 bases short and J 4 bases short, with 7 bases between. There are 11 residues in the CDR3. The CDR3 DNA follows: TGCAGCGGATCTACCACCGGGGAGCTGTTTTTT. Translating it yields CSGSTTGELFF.

The chain couples TRBV2 to TRBJ2-1, with a tentative D call TRBD1 (6 bases). CDR1 is SNHLY, CDR2 FYNNEI, per germline. CDR3 size: 16 residues. Trimming left V 4 bases short and J 7 bases short, with 20 bases between. The CDR3: CASSGLQGIPSNEQFF. DNA of the CDR3: TGTGCCAGCAGTGGGCTTCAGGGGATTCCGAGTAATGAGCAGTTCTTC.

The V and J genes are TRBV28 and TRBJ2-1; either TRBD1 or TRBD2 may fit D (6 bases each). The CDR3 is 14 amino acids. CDR1 is MDHEN, CDR2 SYDVKM, per germline. V dropped 4 bases and J dropped 3 bases, with 10 bases sitting between them. This CDR3 is CASSSGGGYNEQFF. The DNA for the CDR3 is TGTGCCAGCAGTTCAGGAGGGGGCTACAATGAGCAGTTCTTC.

The CDR3 is CSVRDRGQETQYF. CDR3 nucleotides: TGCAGCGTTAGAGACAGGGGGCAGGAGACCCAGTACTTC. The genes are TRBV29-1 and TRBJ2-5; TRBD1 agrees at 10 bases. Germline CDR1 reads SQVTM; CDR2 reads ANQGSEA. CDR3 length: 13 amino acids. V was clipped by 5 bases and J by 5 bases; unmatched bases: 5.

This chain links TRBV4-3 with TRBJ1-5, with D uncertain. V lost 4 bases, J lost 3 bases, and 7 bases lay in between. The CDR3 contains 13 residues. CDR1 is LGHNA, CDR2 YSLEER, per germline. The CDR3 DNA reads as TGCGCCAGCAGCCTAGGGAACAATCAGCCCCAGCATTTT. Its translation is CASSLGNNQPQHF.

The rearrangement uses TRBV2 and TRBJ1-5; a possible D gene is TRBD1 (5 bases). Germline values: CDR1 SNHLY, CDR2 FYNNEI. The CDR3 covers 15 residues. Between the trimmed V and J ends, which lost 6 bases and 5 bases, there was a span of 17 bases. DNA for the CDR3: TGTGCCAGCAGCCTCATATCGTTGGGGGATCAGCCCCAGCATTTT. This sequence encodes CASSLISLGDQPQHF.

The genes are TRBV6-5 and TRBJ1-1; no reliable D call. The CDR3 is 12 residues long. Germline V gene lookup returns CDR1 MNHEY and CDR2 SVGAGI. V lost 0 bases, J lost 5 bases, and 4 bases lay in between. In nucleotides, the CDR3 is TGTGCCAGCAGTTACTCGACAACTGAAGCTTTCTTT. It yields the protein CASSYSTTEAFF.